This T cell receptor beta chain derives from a study of T-cell reconstitution after alpha-beta-depleted transplantation in children. Of note for this clonotype: Its matching antigen is unknown.

The TCRbeta library was prepared with unique molecular identifiers. TCRdb re-called the PCR reads through MiXCR, storing one row per CDR3 protein. The sample consists of a few hundred thousand distinct CDR3 sequences, roughly a quarter of them appearing once. Study-wide results and caveats: One year post-transplant, T-cell counts and diversity were largely derived from T cells produced anew. Approximately two months post-transplant, alpha-beta T cells reportedly originated from several hundred expanded graft clones. Surviving recipient T cells and thymic progenitors underlay high day-60 TCRbeta diversity in some patients.

The receptor was derived from a boy younger than two with Wiskott-Aldrich syndrome, due to receive a stem cell transplant. The sequencing here drew on PBMCs, taken before TCRalphabeta/CD19-depleted stem cell transplant.

The CDR3 region has the DNA TGTGCCAGCAGCTTATCTGTTGGGAGGACTAGCGGGTCCTACAATGAGCAGTTCTTC. It is translated as CASSLSVGRTSGSYNEQFF. The chain links TRBV7-8 to TRBJ2-1, with 11 bases that match TRBD2. The CDR3 length is 19 residues. Germline V gene data show CDR1 as SGHVS and CDR2 as FQNEAQ. Trimming removed 2 bases from V and 1 base from J; junction bases left unmatched: 10.